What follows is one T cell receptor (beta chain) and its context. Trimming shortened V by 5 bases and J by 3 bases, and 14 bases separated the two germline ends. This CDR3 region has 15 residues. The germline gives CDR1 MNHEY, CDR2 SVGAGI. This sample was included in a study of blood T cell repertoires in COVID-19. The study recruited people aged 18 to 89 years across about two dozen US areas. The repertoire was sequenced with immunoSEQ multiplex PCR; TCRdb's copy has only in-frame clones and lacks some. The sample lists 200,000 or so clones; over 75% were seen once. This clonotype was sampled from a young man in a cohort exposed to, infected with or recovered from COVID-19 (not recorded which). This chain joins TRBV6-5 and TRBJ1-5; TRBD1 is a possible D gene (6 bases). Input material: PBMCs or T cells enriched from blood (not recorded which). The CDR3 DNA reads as TGTGCCAGCAGTCCGGACAGAACTCCCAATCAGCCCCAGCATTTT. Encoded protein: CASSPDRTPNQPQHF.